Shown below are 27 T cell receptor beta chains from a single sample sequenced in a study of regulatory T cells in long-lasting Graves disease. For TCR beta, libraries came from iRepertoire HTBI primers and Arm-PCR of CDR3 regions. One entry per CDR3 protein, called by TCRdb with MiXCR from the multiplex PCR reads. The repertoire consists of fewer than 350,000 distinct CDR3 sequences, with 15% to 20% occurring once and the leading ten covering more than 30%. Time point of the sample: newly diagnosed GD, antithyroid drugs for less than 3 months. Following extraction of RNA from PBMCs, that RNA was used to make the TCR library. The input for sequencing was peripheral blood mononuclear cells (PBMCs), taken at new diagnosis, from a patient treated with antithyroid drugs. The receptors were gathered from a female donor with Graves disease.

This clonotype was observed a few times. The chain joins TRBV12-3 or TRBV12-4 to TRBJ2-5; TRBD1 agrees at 8 bases. With V trimmed by 4 bases and J by 9 bases, 1 base remained unmatched. The CDR3 sequence is 11 residues long. The chain's CDR3 is CASSSTGAQYF. CDR3 nucleotide sequence: TGTGCCAGCAGTTCGACAGGGGCCCAGTACTTC.

This clonotype was counted between two and nine times. This chain uses TRBV7-6 with TRBJ2-2, with 9 nucleotides matching TRBD2. The V and J ends lost 7 bases and 7 bases, in that order; junction bases with no gene match: 10. Germline V gene data show CDR1 as SGHVS and CDR2 as FNYEAQ. The CDR3 length is 15 residues. Written as DNA, the CDR3 is TGTGCCAGCAACCCCCGCGGGACTAGCATCGGGGAGCTGTTTTTT. The encoded protein is CASNPRGTSIGELFF.

This clonotype was counted a few times. The chain combines TRBV13 with TRBJ2-7, with TRBD2 identical over 10 bases. Germline V gene lookup returns CDR1 PRHDT and CDR2 FYEKMQ (reference sequence). Trimming at V came to 4 bases and at J to 5 bases, leaving 5 bases not matched to a gene. The CDR3 runs to 14 residues. The CDR3 DNA sequence: TGTGCCAGCAGCTCAGCGGGAGGGCCTGACGAGCAGTACTTC. Its translation: CASSSAGGPDEQYF.

This clonotype was seen repeatedly, ten times or more. This chain connects TRBV16 to TRBJ2-7; D is unresolved. From germline, CDR1 is KGHSY and CDR2 FQNENV. This CDR3 has 12 residues. V was pared by 4 bases and J by 7 bases, with 11 bases between. The CDR3, as DNA: TGTGCCAGCAGCCCTACGGCCAGGGAGCAGTACTTC. This sequence encodes CASSPTAREQYF.

This clonotype was seen ten or more times. The chain carries TRBV7-9 and TRBJ2-5; the D is unclear. The CDR3 is 13 amino acids. Germline lookup yields CDR1 SEHNR and CDR2 FQNEAQ (reference sequence). V gave up 5 bases and J gave up 4 bases, with 11 bases separating them. CDR3 region: CASSREALETQYF. CDR3 DNA: TGTGCCAGCAGCAGAGAGGCTTTAGAGACCCAGTACTTC.

For this clonotype: A read error may be the cause here, since a much bigger clone is one base away. The chain has TRBV29-1 and TRBJ2-1; no definite D call. The CDR3 sequence is 14 residues long. Germline V gene data show CDR1 as SQVTM and CDR2 as ANQGSEA. V lost 8 bases and J 5 bases, leaving 19 bases between the germline ends. The DNA of the CDR3 is TGCAGCACAACCGAGACTCTCACCCACAATGAGCAGTTCTTC. It codes for CSTTETLTHNEQFF.

This clonotype was found a few times. The chain links TRBV29-1 to TRBJ2-5; 9 bases are shared with TRBD2. V was pared by 6 bases and J by 9 bases, with 11 bases of the junction left unmatched. Germline V gene sequence: CDR1 SQVTM, CDR2 ANQGSEA. The CDR3 loop spans 13 amino acids. CDR3 residues: CSVGTSRARAQYF. For the CDR3, the DNA is TGCAGCGTCGGGACTAGCAGGGCGAGGGCCCAGTACTTC.

This clonotype was observed at least ten times. V usage is TRBV12-3 or TRBV12-4 and J usage is TRBJ2-1, with 7 positions matching TRBD2. This CDR3 contains 12 residues. J was trimmed by 6 bases and V by 5 bases; bases with no gene match: 1. The CDR3 DNA follows: TGTGCCAGCAGTCCTAGCGGCAATGAGCAGTTCTTC. This encodes CASSPSGNEQFF.

This clonotype was counted ten times or more. The J gene is TRBJ1-3, the V gene TRBV5-1; D is uncertain. The V gene lost 0 bases and the J gene lost 7 bases, with 20 bases spanning the gap. CDR1 is SGHRS, CDR2 YFSETQ, per germline. CDR3 length equals 17 residues. The CDR3 DNA reads TGCGCCAGCAGCTTGGTACCCAAAGCCGCCGCGGTTAACACCATATATTTT. Protein: CASSLVPKAAAVNTIYF.

V and J are TRBV12-3 or TRBV12-4 and TRBJ2-2, with D uncertain. Trimming left V 5 bases short and J 1 base short, with 14 bases between. The CDR3 has 16 residues. CDR3 loop: CASSTSGLLNTGELFF. CDR3 DNA sequence: TGTGCCAGCAGTACCTCCGGTCTACTGAACACCGGGGAGCTGTTTTTT.

This sequence joins TRBV5-1 and TRBJ2-1, with 9 bases aligning to TRBD2. The length of the CDR3 is 18 residues. From germline, CDR1 is SGHRS and CDR2 YFSETQ. After removal of 0 bases from V and 0 bases from J, the junction contained 7 bases not matched to a gene. CDR3 in DNA: TGCGCCAGCAGCTTGGGGGGACTAGCAAGGAGCTCCTACAATGAGCAGTTCTTC. Protein: CASSLGGLARSSYNEQFF.

This clonotype was counted only a few times. This chain links TRBV2 with TRBJ2-1; 7 nucleotides match TRBD1. Per the germline V gene, CDR1 is SNHLY and CDR2 is FYNNEI. The CDR3 spans 16 residues. V lost 3 bases to trimming and J lost 8 bases; unmatched junction nucleotides: 13. Written as DNA, the CDR3 is TGTGCCAGCAGTGAGACCGGGACAGAAAGTTTGCATGAGCAGTTCTTC. The encoded protein is CASSETGTESLHEQFF. The full variable domain, in which reference TRBV2 and TRBJ2-1 provide the parts outside the CDR3, is EPEVTQTPSHQVTQMGQEVILRCVPISNHLYFYWYRQILGQKVEFLVSFYNNEISEKSEIFDDQFSVERPDGSNFTLKIRSTKLEDSAMYFCASSETGTESLHEQFFGPGTRLTVL.

This clonotype came up many times. This chain joins TRBV28 and TRBJ1-1; perhaps TRBD1 as D (6 bases). CDR1 and CDR2 (germline): MDHEN, SYDVKM. The CDR3 extends over 14 amino acids. Trimming left V 6 bases short and J 4 bases short, with 15 bases between. This chain's CDR3 is CASSQTGWSTEAFF. The CDR3 bases are TGTGCCAGCAGCCAAACAGGGTGGAGCACTGAAGCTTTCTTT.

This clonotype was seen a few times. A read error is the likely source, as a far larger clone sits one nucleotide away. V usage is TRBV2 and J usage is TRBJ2-1; TRBD1 aligns across 8 bases. Gene TRBJ2-5 matches the end of the DNA better, so the J call may be wrong. This CDR3 has 13 residues. CDR1 is SNHLY and CDR2 is FYNNEI in the germline V gene. CDR3 nucleotide sequence: TGTGCCAGCATTCCAGGGGGCTCGGAGACCCAGTACTTC. Amino acid sequence: CASIPGGSETQYF.

The chain combines TRBV30 with TRBJ2-7; D possibly matches TRBD1 or TRBD2 (6 bases each). From germline, CDR1 is GTSNPN and CDR2 SVGIG (reference sequence). The CDR3 runs to 14 residues. V was clipped by 4 bases and J by 6 bases, with 19 bases between them. The CDR3 spells CAWNMWPGAPEQYF. The CDR3 DNA reads as TGTGCCTGGAACATGTGGCCGGGGGCGCCCGAGCAGTACTTC.

The chain combines TRBV28 with TRBJ2-1, with D tentatively TRBD1 or TRBD2 (6 bases each). Trimming took off 5 bases at V and 12 bases at J, with 17 bases between the two ends. Germline loops: CDR1 MDHEN, CDR2 SYDVKM. The CDR3 totals 13 residues. The CDR3 region is CASSGSGAKGQFF. CDR3 in DNA: TGTGCCAGCAGTGGCTCGGGGGCAAAGGGGCAGTTCTTC.

The rearrangement uses TRBV2 and TRBJ2-5, with D perhaps being TRBD1 or TRBD2 (5 bases each). The ends were cut back, 6 bases at V and 5 bases at J, with 13 bases in the middle. The CDR3 loop spans 13 amino acids. Germline CDR1 and CDR2: SNHLY and FYNNEI. CDR3 coding DNA: TGTGCCAGCAGCCGGGACCCCGTTGAGACCCAGTACTTC. It codes for CASSRDPVETQYF.

This clonotype was observed at least ten times. The CDR3 spells CSARRQGNTGELFF. The CDR3, as DNA: TGCAGTGCTAGACGACAGGGGAACACCGGGGAGCTGTTTTTT. The rearrangement links TRBV20-1 to TRBJ2-2, with 7 bases lining up with TRBD1. After removal of 2 bases from V and 1 base from J, the junction contained 1 base not matched to a gene. The CDR3 has 14 residues. Per the germline V gene, CDR1 is DFQATT and CDR2 is SNEGSKA (reference sequence).

The chain combines TRBV27 with TRBJ2-3; D possibly corresponds to TRBD2 (6 bases). This CDR3 is built from 16 residues. From germline, CDR1 is MNHEY and CDR2 SMNVEV (reference sequence). Trimming took off 3 bases at V and 0 bases at J, with 13 bases between the two ends. CDR3 in DNA: TGTGCCAGCAGTTTGACTAGATCATTTAGCACAGATACGCAGTATTTT. This translates into CASSLTRSFSTDTQYF.

In regard to this clonotype: At one end the junction does not follow the germline gene, possibly because of a read error. This chain uses TRBV19 with TRBJ1-2; D not resolved. The CDR3 spans 15 residues. In germline, CDR1 is LNHDA, CDR2 SQIVND (reference sequence). This CDR3 reads CASSIVSGRNYGYAF. CDR3 bases: TGTGCCAGTAGTATAGTTTCAGGACGAAACTATGGCTACGCCTTC.

This clonotype was counted many times. The V call is TRBV15, the J call TRBJ2-5; D is perhaps TRBD2 (6 bases). Germline CDR1 reads LNHNV; CDR2 reads YYDKDF (reference sequence). V lost 1 base and J lost 1, with 10 bases in between. This CDR3 has 15 amino acids. CDR3 sequence (DNA): TGTGCCACCAGCAGAGCCGGGAGTCTCCAAGAGACCCAGTACTTC. Translation gives CATSRAGSLQETQYF.

This clonotype was seen repeatedly, ten times or more. The chain joins TRBV7-2 to TRBJ1-4; TRBD1 matches at 9 bases. The CDR3 sequence is 15 residues long. Germline assignment: CDR1 SGHTA and CDR2 FQGNSA. The V gene end was trimmed by 5 bases and the J gene end by 1 base; junction bases not matched to a gene: 2. CDR3 in amino acids: CASSPDRGTNEKLFF. CDR3 DNA: TGTGCCAGCAGCCCGGACAGGGGAACTAATGAAAAACTGTTTTTT.

As for this clonotype: It may be a read error: a sequence one base away is much more abundant. The chain combines TRBV30 with TRBJ2-1; 11 bases align to TRBD2. The CDR3 has 15 residues. Germline trimming cut 4 bases from V and 9 bases from J; bases unmatched to any gene: 11. CDR1 GTSNPN and CDR2 SVGIG come from the germline V gene (reference sequence). CDR3 region: CAWTVELAGGFEQFF. Here the CDR3 DNA reads TGTGCCTGGACTGTAGAGCTAGCGGGAGGCTTTGAGCAGTTCTTC.

This clonotype turned up a few times. CDR3 nucleotides: TGCAGCGCCCCGGCGAGGAACTCCTACAATGAGCAGTTCTTC. The encoded protein is CSAPARNSYNEQFF. The chain is built from TRBV29-1 and TRBJ2-1; D remains unclear. The CDR3 is 14 residues long. Germline V lookup: CDR1 SQVTM, CDR2 ANQGSEA. With 7 bases removed from V and 0 bases from J, the gap between germline ends came to 13 bases.

This clonotype was recorded many times. This chain links TRBV12-3 or TRBV12-4 with TRBJ2-7; 14 positions agree with TRBD2. V shed 6 bases, J shed 3 bases, and the junction held 10 bases outside the gene matches. The CDR3 runs to 17 residues. The CDR3 region is CASRGLAGGIMGYEQYF. Here the CDR3 DNA reads TGTGCCAGCAGAGGACTAGCGGGAGGAATCATGGGCTACGAGCAGTACTTC.

This clonotype was counted between two and nine times. The V call is TRBV20-1, the J call TRBJ2-5, with 11 nucleotides matching TRBD2. After removal of 6 bases from V and 7 bases from J, the junction contained 19 bases not matched to a gene. This CDR3 has 17 residues. Germline V CDR1 and CDR2: DFQATT, SNEGSKA (reference sequence). The CDR3 region is CSAKTSGVRRGGGTQYF. The CDR3 DNA reads TGCAGTGCAAAGACTAGCGGGGTCCGGAGGGGGGGGGGGACCCAGTACTTC.

This clonotype was seen ten or more times. The chain combines TRBV11-3 with TRBJ2-7; 8 bases line up with TRBD1. Germline V gene lookup returns CDR1 SGHNT and CDR2 YENEEA. The CDR3 contains 14 residues. V was pared by 6 bases and J by 6 bases, with 10 bases of the junction left unmatched. The CDR3 sequence: CASRVRSGGAEQYF. CDR3 in DNA: TGTGCCAGCAGGGTTCGATCAGGGGGCGCCGAGCAGTACTTC. Drawing the rest from reference TRBV11-3 and TRBJ2-7, the complete variable domain is EAGVVQSPRYKIIEKKQPVAFWCNPISGHNTLYWYLQNLGQGPELLIRYENEEAVDDSQLPKDRFSAERLKGVDSTLKIQPAELGDSAVYLCASRVRSGGAEQYFGPGTRLTVT.